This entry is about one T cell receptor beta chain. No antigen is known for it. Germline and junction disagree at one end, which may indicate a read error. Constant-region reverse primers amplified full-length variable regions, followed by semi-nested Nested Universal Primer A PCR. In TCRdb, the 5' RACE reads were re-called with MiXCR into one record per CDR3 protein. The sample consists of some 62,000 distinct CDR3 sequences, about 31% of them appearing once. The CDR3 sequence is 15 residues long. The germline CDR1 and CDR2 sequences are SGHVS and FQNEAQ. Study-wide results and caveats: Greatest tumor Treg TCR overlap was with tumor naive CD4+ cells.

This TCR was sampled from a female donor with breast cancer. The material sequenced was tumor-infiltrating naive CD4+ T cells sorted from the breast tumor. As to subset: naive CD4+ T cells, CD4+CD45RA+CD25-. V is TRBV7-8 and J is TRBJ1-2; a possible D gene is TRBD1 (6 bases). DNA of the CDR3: TGTGCCGGCAGCTTAGAGCCCTTGGGGGGCCCTGGCTACACCTTC. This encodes CAGSLEPLGGPGYTF.